What follows are 21 T cell receptor beta chains derived from one specimen sequenced in a study of liver allograft versus peripheral blood T cells. On the study more broadly: Recipients' peripheral blood T cell receptor repertoires were compared with those in transplanted livers.

TCRdb recomputed calls from the reads with MiXCR, one row per CDR3 protein. Of roughly 3,900 distinct CDR3 sequences in the sample, over 20% were seen once. The source of these receptors is a human patient who had a liver transplant. Some T cells may be transferred from the graft donor.

In this sample, this clonotype is medium-sized. V and J are TRBV12-3 or TRBV12-4 and TRBJ1-3, with a possible D match to TRBD1 (6 bases). Trimming pared 1 base from V and 2 bases from J, leaving 9 bases between. The CDR3 length is 15 residues. The CDR3 nucleotides are TGTGCCAGCAGTTTAGACCAGGGGCCTGGAAACACCATATATTTT. Its protein product is CASSLDQGPGNTIYF.

The gene calls are TRBV3-1 and TRBJ1-2, with a weak D call TRBD1 (5 bases). The germline V and J ends were trimmed by 8 bases and 11 bases, with 18 bases remaining between them. Per the germline V gene, CDR1 is LGHDT and CDR2 is YNNKEL (reference sequence). This CDR3 is 12 amino acids long. The CDR3 coding sequence is TGTGCCAGCCGAAGGGGCGGGTCGGGGTACACCTTC. Protein: CASRRGGSGYTF.

This clonotype is classed as medium-sized (0.01 to 0.1%). The V gene is TRBV7-9, the J gene TRBJ2-7; a weak D match, TRBD1 (5 bases). V lost 3 bases, J lost 3 bases, and 12 bases lay in between. CDR1 and CDR2 from the germline V gene are SEHNR and FQNEAQ (reference sequence). CDR3 length: 14 residues. The CDR3 DNA reads as TGTGCCAGCAGCTTTGGGGCAGTCCGCTACGAGCAGTACTTC. It translates to CASSFGAVRYEQYF.

This clonotype has only a few counts. The rearrangement links TRBV3-1 to TRBJ2-1; 7 nucleotides agree with TRBD2. V lost 2 bases to trimming and J lost 7 bases; unmatched junction nucleotides: 2. The CDR3 runs to 13 residues. Germline CDR1 and CDR2: LGHDT and YNNKEL (reference sequence). This chain's CDR3 is CASSQNGGNEQFF. The CDR3, as DNA: TGTGCCAGCAGCCAAAACGGGGGGAATGAGCAGTTCTTC.

The genes are TRBV7-2 and TRBJ1-1; D not resolved. Germline CDR1 and CDR2: SGHTA and FQGNSA. This CDR3 is built from 11 residues. V was pared by 0 bases and J by 7 bases, with 3 bases between. CDR3 region: CASSLAGEAFF. Written as DNA, the CDR3 is TGTGCCAGCAGCTTAGCTGGTGAAGCTTTCTTT.

This clonotype qualifies as medium-sized. The V call is TRBV20-1, the J call TRBJ1-3, with D unclear. The CDR3 is 12 residues long. The V gene's germline CDR1 is DFQATT and CDR2 SNEGSKA (reference sequence). Trimming cost V 1 base and J 2 bases, with 3 bases left between them. CDR3 coding DNA: TGCAGTGCTAGAGCCCCTGGAAACACCATATATTTT. This codes for CSARAPGNTIYF.

This chain links TRBV20-1 with TRBJ2-5; 11 bases are a match to TRBD2. Germline V lookup: CDR1 DFQATT, CDR2 SNEGSKA (reference sequence). This CDR3 comprises 16 residues. The V gene end was trimmed by 0 bases and the J gene end by 2 bases; junction bases not matched to a gene: 5. CDR3 sequence: CSARDSGGAGQETQYF. The DNA of the CDR3 is TGCAGTGCTAGAGATAGCGGGGGGGCCGGTCAAGAGACCCAGTACTTC.

Sample share makes this clonotype medium-sized. The V and J genes are TRBV5-6 and TRBJ1-3; the D is unclear. CDR1 and CDR2 (germline): SGHDT, YYEEEE. Trimming removed 4 bases at V and 0 bases at J, with 11 bases between. This CDR3 region has 15 residues. CDR3 protein: CASSNGPGSGNTIYF. In DNA form, the CDR3 reads TGTGCCAGCAGCAACGGACCTGGCTCTGGAAACACCATATATTTT.

This clonotype was seen at least ten times. The chain has TRBV7-3 and TRBJ1-1, with 8 bases aligning to TRBD1. The CDR3 is 15 residues long. Germline V gene sequence: CDR1 SGHTA, CDR2 FQGTGA. J was trimmed by 1 base and V by 1 base; bases with no gene match: 2. The CDR3 DNA reads as TGTGCCAGCAGCTTAATGGGGACAGGGAACACTGAAGCTTTCTTT. Protein product: CASSLMGTGNTEAFF.

This clonotype has just a few counts. The chain is built from TRBV20-1 and TRBJ1-1; D may be TRBD1 (6 bases). The V gene lost 6 bases and the J gene lost 3 bases, with 14 bases spanning the gap. The germline V gene has CDR1 DFQATT and CDR2 SNEGSKA (reference sequence). This CDR3 has 13 amino acids. The CDR3 bases are TGCAGTGCCCGCAAAGGGGGGGACACTGAAGCTTTCTTT. This sequence encodes CSARKGGDTEAFF.

The genes are TRBV10-3 and TRBJ2-3; 10 bases line up with TRBD2. Trimming took 3 bases from V and 4 from J; bases not matched to a gene: 4. This CDR3 contains 15 residues. Germline V gives CDR1 ENHRY, CDR2 SYGVKD. CDR3 coding DNA: TGTGCCATCAGTGATAGCGGGGGGACCTCAGATACGCAGTATTTT. It is translated as CAISDSGGTSDTQYF.

This clonotype was observed a handful of times. V is TRBV7-2 and J is TRBJ1-1; no definite D call. The CDR3 sequence is 11 residues long. Per germline, CDR1 SGHTA and CDR2 FQGNSA. Deletions cut 7 bases from V and 3 bases from J, with 6 bases between. The CDR3 loop is CASTQYTEAFF. CDR3 nucleotides: TGTGCCAGCACACAGTACACTGAAGCTTTCTTT.

In its sample, this clonotype ranks as medium-sized (0.01 to 0.1%). This chain links TRBV28 with TRBJ1-1; D not resolved. Germline V CDR1 and CDR2: MDHEN, SYDVKM. The CDR3 has 12 residues. Deletions cut 4 bases from V and 1 base from J, with 4 bases between. In nucleotides, the CDR3 is TGTGCCAGCAGTTCAGGGAACACTGAAGCTTTCTTT. This translates into CASSSGNTEAFF.

This clonotype is deemed medium-sized. V usage is TRBV28 and J usage is TRBJ2-6; D is uncertain. Germline CDR1 is MDHEN and CDR2 is SYDVKM. The CDR3 is 15 amino acids. V was pared by 2 bases and J by 1 base, with 6 bases between. Here the CDR3 DNA reads TGTGCCAGCAGTTTAGCCGGGTCTGGGGCCAACGTCCTGACTTTC. The encoded protein is CASSLAGSGANVLTF.

This clonotype was counted only a few times. CDR3 sequence: CSAREGATEAFF. The CDR3 region has the DNA TGCAGTGCTAGAGAGGGGGCCACTGAAGCTTTCTTT. This rearrangement joins TRBV20-1 to TRBJ1-1; D may be TRBD1 (6 bases). Trimming shortened V by 0 bases and J by 4 bases, and 6 bases separated the two germline ends. This CDR3 is 12 amino acids long. Looked up from germline, CDR1 is DFQATT and CDR2 is SNEGSKA (reference sequence).

This clonotype is medium-sized (0.01 to 0.1%). The rearrangement uses TRBV19 and TRBJ2-1; 12 bases map to TRBD2. Germline CDR1 LNHDA, CDR2 SQIVND (reference sequence). The length of the CDR3 is 16 residues. J was trimmed by 4 bases and V by 4 bases; bases with no gene match: 5. CDR3 sequence reads: CASSTPSGRGYNEQFF. Written as DNA, the CDR3 is TGTGCCAGTAGTACCCCTAGCGGGAGGGGATACAATGAGCAGTTCTTC.

Regarding this clonotype: A read error is possible here, since a much larger clone lies one base away. J is TRBJ2-1 and V is TRBV16, with a tentative D call TRBD1 (6 bases). Germline V gene sequence: CDR1 KGHSY, CDR2 FQNENV. The length of the CDR3 is 15 residues. CDR3 nucleotide sequence: TGTGCCAGCAGCACGGCAGGGGTCTCCTACAATAAGCAGTTCTTC. This gives the protein CASSTAGVSYNKQFF. The entire variable domain, with the rest obtained from reference TRBV16 and TRBJ2-1, is as follows: GEEVAQTPKHLVRGEGQKAKLYCAPIKGHSYVFWYQQVLKNEFKFLISFQNENVFDETGMPKERFSAKCLPNSPCSLEIQATKLEDSAVYFCASSTAGVSYNKQFFGPGTRLTVL.

In this sample, this clonotype is medium-sized. The chain recombines TRBV9 with TRBJ1-3; D not certain. Germline values: CDR1 SGDLS, CDR2 YYNGEE. CDR3 length: 14 amino acids. Trimming removed 1 base from V and 4 bases from J, with 9 bases in between. CDR3 amino acids: CASSVLGSGNTIYF. CDR3 coding DNA: TGTGCCAGCAGCGTACTGGGATCGGGAAACACCATATATTTT. The whole variable domain, remainder taken from reference TRBV9 and TRBJ1-3, is DSGVTQTPKHLITATGQRVTLRCSPRSGDLSVYWYQQSLDQGLQFLIQYYNGEERAKGNILERFSAQQFPDLHSELNLSSLELGDSALYFCASSVLGSGNTIYFGEGSWLTVV.

V usage is TRBV5-4 and J usage is TRBJ2-4; 10 bases align to TRBD1. The CDR3 length is 19 residues. V shed 4 bases and J 0 bases; nucleotides not matched to a gene: 13. CDR1 SGHNT and CDR2 YYREEE come from the germline V gene (reference sequence). As DNA, the CDR3 is TGTGCCAGCAGCCCGAGGCCGGGACAGGGGTTTATAGCCAAAAACATTCAGTACTTC. Protein sequence: CASSPRPGQGFIAKNIQYF.

By sample fraction, this clonotype is medium-sized (0.01 to 0.1%). The chain carries TRBV6-6 and TRBJ1-5, with no clear D. This CDR3 contains 16 residues. CDR1 is MNHNY, CDR2 SVGAGI, per germline (reference sequence). The ends were cut back, 6 bases at V and 8 bases at J, with 23 bases in the middle. Written as DNA, the CDR3 is TGTGCCAGCAGCGTCCCCAGGTCATATAGCACGGAGCCCCAGCATTTT. Protein product: CASSVPRSYSTEPQHF.

V is TRBV5-1 and J is TRBJ1-5; 9 bases map to TRBD1. CDR1 is SGHRS and CDR2 is YFSETQ in the germline V gene. This CDR3 region has 17 residues. Unmatched junction bases numbered 6, after V lost 0 bases and J lost 2 bases. CDR3 in amino acids: CASSLGQGDLRNQPQHF. The CDR3 nucleotides are TGCGCCAGCAGCTTGGGACAGGGGGACCTTCGCAATCAGCCCCAGCATTTT. Using reference TRBV5-1 and TRBJ1-5 for the parts outside the CDR3, the full variable domain is KAGVTQTPRYLIKTRGQQVTLSCSPISGHRSVSWYQQTPGQGLQFLFEYFSETQRNKGNFPGRFSGRQFSNSRSEMNVSTLELGDSALYLCASSLGQGDLRNQPQHFGDGTRLSIL.